The 21 T cell receptor beta chains given below trace back to one sample, sequenced in a study of blood T cells in healthy people across ages (dated by TCRdb to between 2014 and 2016). Library preparation used 5' RACE. The sample was run on an Illumina HiSeq 2500. A second about 7 to 11 cycle PCR used a sample-barcoded 5' primer and a J-beta primer mix. TCRdb reran the public reads through fastp at Q25 and MiXCR, keeping productive beta chains. Rows matching on CDR3 protein sequence are summarized as one entry with the most common DNA and genes. The sample has 850,000 to 1,000,000 distinct CDR3 sequences on record, roughly 50% of them singletons. The ten largest clones capture roughly 13% of the sample. Sequencing was carried out using blood. The receptor set was obtained from a man aged 25 to 40 in good health.

This chain joins TRBV3-1 and TRBJ1-6; D is uncertain. CDR3 length: 12 amino acids. Germline CDR1 reads LGHDT; CDR2 reads YNNKEL (reference sequence). Trimming cost V 8 bases and J 14 bases, with 16 bases left between them. The chain's CDR3 is CASRKGPGALHF. The CDR3 nucleotides are TGTGCCAGCCGGAAGGGCCCCGGGGCCCTCCACTTT.

This clonotype came up a few times. The V call is TRBV18, the J call TRBJ2-7; 7 bases fit TRBD1. CDR3 length: 14 amino acids. With V trimmed by 3 bases and J by 1 base, 3 bases remained unmatched. In germline, CDR1 is KGHSH, CDR2 LQKENI. For the CDR3, the DNA is TGTGCCAGCTCACCCGACAGGGTATCCTACGAGCAGTACTTC. This gives the protein CASSPDRVSYEQYF.

CDR3 nucleotide sequence: TGTGCCAGCAGTTACTCCACAGGAGTTCACACCGGGGAGCTGTTTTTT. It codes for CASSYSTGVHTGELFF. The chain uses TRBV6-2 or TRBV6-3 and TRBJ2-2, with D possibly being TRBD1 (5 bases). Germline CDR1 is MNHEY and CDR2 is SVGEGT. The CDR3 contains 16 residues. V dropped 0 bases and J dropped 3 bases, with 11 bases sitting between them.

This chain uses TRBV4-2 with TRBJ1-1, with D possibly TRBD1 on 6 matching bases. The germline V gene encodes CDR1 LGHNA and CDR2 YNFKEQ. There are 17 residues in the CDR3. Trimming cost V 1 base and J 1 base, with 16 bases left between them. This CDR3 is CASSQASKTGPNTEAFF. The CDR3 region has the DNA TGTGCCAGCAGCCAAGCTTCCAAAACAGGGCCGAACACTGAAGCTTTCTTT.

The chain couples TRBV5-1 to TRBJ2-1; 12 bases are shared with TRBD2. In germline, CDR1 is SGHRS, CDR2 YFSETQ. V was clipped by 4 bases and J by 2 bases; unmatched bases: 4. This CDR3 is built from 16 residues. This chain's CDR3 is CASSTGLAGPYNEQFF. The CDR3 DNA sequence: TGCGCCAGCAGCACGGGACTAGCGGGCCCCTACAATGAGCAGTTCTTC.

This clonotype was observed a few times. The V call is TRBV4-3, the J call TRBJ2-7; 12 nucleotides line up with TRBD2. With V trimmed by 0 bases and J by 3 bases, 9 bases remained unmatched. The CDR3 sequence is 18 residues long. CDR1 is LGHNA, CDR2 YSLEER, per germline. The CDR3 coding sequence is TGCGCCAGCAGCCAAGACCCCCCTAGCGGGGGGGTCTACTACGAGCAGTACTTC. Its translation: CASSQDPPSGGVYYEQYF.

The chain links TRBV29-1 to TRBJ2-2; no firm D call. V shed 7 bases and J shed 2 bases, with 11 bases lying between them. Germline assignment: CDR1 SQVTM and CDR2 ANQGSEA. The CDR3 sequence is 13 residues long. In nucleotides, the CDR3 is TGCAGCGCTGATCTGCAAAACACCGGGGAGCTGTTTTTT. Residues: CSADLQNTGELFF.

This clonotype was picked up a small number of times. The chain links TRBV27 to TRBJ2-3, with D unclear. V lost 4 bases and J 2 bases, leaving 16 bases between the germline ends. Germline loops: CDR1 MNHEY, CDR2 SMNVEV (reference sequence). This CDR3 is built from 16 residues. CDR3 loop: CASSSKQKVDTDTQYF. The CDR3 DNA follows: TGTGCCAGCAGTTCCAAGCAGAAGGTGGACACAGATACGCAGTATTTT.

V and J are TRBV7-9 and TRBJ2-4; D gene ambiguous. The CDR3 is 15 amino acids. The germline CDR1 and CDR2 sequences are SEHNR and FQNEAQ (reference sequence). Trimming took 2 bases from V and 8 from J, leaving 16 bases between them. The CDR3 nucleotides are TGTGCCAGCAGCTTAATTGCTGGCAGGTTGGACATTCAGTACTTC. Amino acids: CASSLIAGRLDIQYF.

The gene calls are TRBV2 and TRBJ1-2; no definite D call. V was trimmed by 8 bases and J by 7 bases, leaving 14 bases between them. This CDR3 is built from 12 residues. Germline assignment: CDR1 SNHLY and CDR2 FYNNEI. The CDR3 nucleotides read TGTGCCAGCCAAATGGGGTTCGCTGGCTACACCTTC. This translates into CASQMGFAGYTF.

This clonotype was seen a few times. The chain is built from TRBV6-1 and TRBJ1-1, with D maybe TRBD1 (5 bases). Germline CDR1 and CDR2: MNHNS and SASEGT. V lost 7 bases, J lost 0 bases, and 9 bases lay in between. CDR3 length: 13 amino acids. DNA for the CDR3: TGTGCCAGCAAAGACAGCCTGAACACTGAAGCTTTCTTT. The encoded protein is CASKDSLNTEAFF.

This chain joins TRBV12-3 or TRBV12-4 and TRBJ2-1; D gene uncertain. The CDR3 runs to 15 residues. V shed 2 bases and J shed 2 bases, with 10 bases lying between them. This CDR3 reads CASSLSRSTYNEQFF. The CDR3 nucleotides are TGTGCCAGCAGTTTAAGCAGAAGCACCTACAATGAGCAGTTCTTC.

This chain joins TRBV11-2 and TRBJ1-2; D is perhaps TRBD1 (6 bases). The CDR3 totals 17 residues. Deletions cut 3 bases from V and 1 base from J, with 18 bases between. Germline loops: CDR1 SGHAT, CDR2 FQNNGV. The CDR3 loop is CASSFGGTGGINYGYTF. For the CDR3, the DNA is TGTGCCAGCAGCTTCGGGGGCACGGGAGGGATTAACTATGGCTACACCTTC.

CDR3: CASSRAGANQPQHF. The CDR3 DNA is TGTGCCAGCAGTCGGGCGGGGGCTAATCAGCCCCAGCATTTT. The chain recombines TRBV6-5 with TRBJ1-5; D is possibly TRBD1 (6 bases). The CDR3 loop spans 14 amino acids. Looked up from germline, CDR1 is MNHEY and CDR2 is SVGAGI. Trimming took off 5 bases at V and 4 bases at J, with 12 bases between the two ends.

The V gene is TRBV7-9, the J gene TRBJ2-5; 8 positions agree with TRBD2. The germline V gene encodes CDR1 SEHNR and CDR2 FQNEAQ (reference sequence). The junction had 6 bases not matched to a gene; V was cut back by 5 bases and J by 4 bases. CDR3 length: 14 residues. DNA for the CDR3: TGTGCCAGCAGCGGGGGACTAGATGGAGAGACCCAGTACTTC. Translated, it gives CASSGGLDGETQYF. Looking up the rest from reference TRBV7-9 and TRBJ2-5 gives the full variable domain: DTGVSQNPRHKITKRGQNVTFRCDPISEHNRLYWYRQTLGQGPEFLTYFQNEAQLEKSRLLSDRFSAERPKGSFSTLEIQRTEQGDSAMYLCASSGGLDGETQYFGPGTRLLVL.

This clonotype was seen many times. The rearrangement uses TRBV29-1 and TRBJ2-3, with 8 bases aligning to TRBD1. The CDR3 has 14 amino acids. V gave up 3 bases and J gave up 5 bases; unmatched junction bases: 7. CDR1 is SQVTM and CDR2 is ANQGSEA in the germline V gene. The CDR3 DNA reads TGCAGCGTTGAGCCGGGACAGGCTCAAGATACGCAGTATTTT. This sequence encodes CSVEPGQAQDTQYF.

The chain uses TRBV12-3 or TRBV12-4 and TRBJ1-6, with TRBD1 as a possible D gene (6 bases). The CDR3 sequence is 14 residues long. Trimming removed 3 bases from V and 9 bases from J, with 12 bases in between. CDR3 protein: CASSFRGRGSPLHF. The CDR3 DNA follows: TGTGCCAGCAGTTTTCGGGGGCGCGGTTCACCCCTCCACTTT.

In this sample, this clonotype turned up a few times. J is TRBJ2-7 and V is TRBV4-3; D unresolved. From germline, CDR1 is LGHNA and CDR2 YSLEER. Trimming shortened V by 0 bases and J by 3 bases, and 12 bases separated the two germline ends. The CDR3 contains 15 residues. CDR3 region: CASSQDIRTGYEQYF. CDR3 DNA: TGCGCCAGCAGCCAAGACATCCGAACTGGCTACGAGCAGTACTTC.

The sample holds a few counts of this clonotype. The chain joins TRBV9 to TRBJ1-1; no clear D. This CDR3 contains 12 residues. CDR1 and CDR2 (germline): SGDLS, YYNGEE. Trimming took off 6 bases at V and 1 base at J, with 7 bases between the two ends. CDR3 in amino acids: CASTEWNTEAFF. The CDR3 DNA reads TGTGCCAGCACGGAATGGAACACTGAAGCTTTCTTT.

V gene TRBV10-3 combines with J gene TRBJ1-6; D ambiguous. CDR3 length: 15 amino acids. Germline loops: CDR1 ENHRY, CDR2 SYGVKD. V was trimmed by 6 bases and J by 0 bases, leaving 9 bases between them. CDR3: CAIRRDGSYNSPLHF. The CDR3 DNA reads TGTGCCATCAGGAGGGATGGCTCCTATAATTCACCCCTCCACTTT.

The chain links TRBV9 to TRBJ2-1; 12 bases match TRBD2. Looked up from germline, CDR1 is SGDLS and CDR2 is YYNGEE. The CDR3 length is 15 residues. V shed 3 bases and J 8 bases; nucleotides not matched to a gene: 6. CDR3 DNA sequence: TGTGCCAGCAGCGCAACTAGCGGGGGGATCCATGAGCAGTTCTTC. Translation: CASSATSGGIHEQFF.